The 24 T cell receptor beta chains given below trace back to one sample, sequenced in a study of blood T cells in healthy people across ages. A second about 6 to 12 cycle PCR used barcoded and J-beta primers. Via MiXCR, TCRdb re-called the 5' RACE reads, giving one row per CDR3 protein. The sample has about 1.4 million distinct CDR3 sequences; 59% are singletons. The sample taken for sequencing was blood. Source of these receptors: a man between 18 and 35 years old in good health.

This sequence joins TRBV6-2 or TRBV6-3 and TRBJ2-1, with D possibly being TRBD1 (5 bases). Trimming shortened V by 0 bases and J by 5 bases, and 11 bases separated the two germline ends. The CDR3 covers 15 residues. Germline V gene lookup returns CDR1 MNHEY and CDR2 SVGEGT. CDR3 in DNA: TGTGCCAGCAGTTACTCGACCCAGGGTCACAATGAGCAGTTCTTC. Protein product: CASSYSTQGHNEQFF.

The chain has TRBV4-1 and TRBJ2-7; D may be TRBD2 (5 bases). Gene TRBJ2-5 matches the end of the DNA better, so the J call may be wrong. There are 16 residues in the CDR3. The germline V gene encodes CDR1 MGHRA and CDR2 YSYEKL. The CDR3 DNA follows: TGCGCCAGCAGCCAAGTAGTTTACGGCTCGGGGAAGACCCAGTACTTC. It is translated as CASSQVVYGSGKTQYF.

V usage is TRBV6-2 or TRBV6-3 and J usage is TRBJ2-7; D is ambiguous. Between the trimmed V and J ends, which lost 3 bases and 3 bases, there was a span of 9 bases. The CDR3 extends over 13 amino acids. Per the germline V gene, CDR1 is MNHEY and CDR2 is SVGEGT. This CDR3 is CASSYSQNYEQYF. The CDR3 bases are TGTGCCAGCAGTTATAGCCAGAACTACGAGCAGTACTTC.

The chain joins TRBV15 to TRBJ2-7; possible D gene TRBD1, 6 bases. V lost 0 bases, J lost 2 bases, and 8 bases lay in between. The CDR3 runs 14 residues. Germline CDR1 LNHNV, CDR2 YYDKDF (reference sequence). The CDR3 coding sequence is TGTGCCACCAGCAGAGAGGACAGAACCTACGAGCAGTACTTC. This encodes CATSREDRTYEQYF. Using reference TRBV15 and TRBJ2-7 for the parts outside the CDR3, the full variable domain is DAMVIQNPRYQVTQFGKPVTLSCSQTLNHNVMYWYQQKSSQAPKLLFHYYDKDFNNEADTPDNFQSRRPNTSFCFLDIRSPGLGDTAMYLCATSREDRTYEQYFGPGTRLTVT.

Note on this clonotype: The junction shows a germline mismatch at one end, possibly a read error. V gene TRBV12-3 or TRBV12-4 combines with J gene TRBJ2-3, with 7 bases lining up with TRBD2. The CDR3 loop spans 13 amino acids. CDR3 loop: CAIRAGSTDTQYF. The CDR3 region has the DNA TGTGCCATCCGAGCGGGGAGCACGGATACGCAGTATTTT.

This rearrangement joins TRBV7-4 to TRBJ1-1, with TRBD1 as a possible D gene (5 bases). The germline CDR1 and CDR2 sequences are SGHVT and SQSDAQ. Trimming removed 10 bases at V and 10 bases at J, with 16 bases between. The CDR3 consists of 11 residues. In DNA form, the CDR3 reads TGTGCCACCGGGGGGGACTACTCAGCTTTCTTT. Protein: CATGGDYSAFF.

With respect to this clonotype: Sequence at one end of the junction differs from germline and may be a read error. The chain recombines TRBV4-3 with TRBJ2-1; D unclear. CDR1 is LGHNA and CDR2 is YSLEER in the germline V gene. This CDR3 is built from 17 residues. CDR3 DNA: TGCGCCAGCAGCCAAGACCAGACCACGAGGTATTACAATGAGCAATTCTTC. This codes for CASSQDQTTRYYNEQFF.

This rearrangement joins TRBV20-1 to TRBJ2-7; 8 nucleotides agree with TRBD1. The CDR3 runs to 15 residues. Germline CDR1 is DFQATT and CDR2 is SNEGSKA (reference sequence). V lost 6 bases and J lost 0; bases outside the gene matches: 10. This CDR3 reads CSASTGAKSSYEQYF. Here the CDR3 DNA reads TGCAGTGCATCGACAGGGGCAAAAAGCTCCTACGAGCAGTACTTC.

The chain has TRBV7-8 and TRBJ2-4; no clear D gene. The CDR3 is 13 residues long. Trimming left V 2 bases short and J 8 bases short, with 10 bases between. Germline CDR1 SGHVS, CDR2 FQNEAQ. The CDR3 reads CASSLNRRDIQYF. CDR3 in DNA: TGTGCCAGCAGCTTAAACCGCCGGGACATTCAGTACTTC.

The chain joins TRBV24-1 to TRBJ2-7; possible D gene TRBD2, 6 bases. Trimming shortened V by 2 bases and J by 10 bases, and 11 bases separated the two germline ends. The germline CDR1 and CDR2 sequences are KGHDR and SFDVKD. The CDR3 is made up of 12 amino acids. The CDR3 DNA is TGTGCCACCAGTGATTGGCGGGGACCCCAGTACTTC. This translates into CATSDWRGPQYF.

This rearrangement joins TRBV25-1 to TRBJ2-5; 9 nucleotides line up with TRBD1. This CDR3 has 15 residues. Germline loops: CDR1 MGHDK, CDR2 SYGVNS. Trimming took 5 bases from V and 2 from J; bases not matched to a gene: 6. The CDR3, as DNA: TGTGCCAGCAGTAGCTGGACAGGGGAACAAGAGACCCAGTACTTC. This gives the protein CASSSWTGEQETQYF.

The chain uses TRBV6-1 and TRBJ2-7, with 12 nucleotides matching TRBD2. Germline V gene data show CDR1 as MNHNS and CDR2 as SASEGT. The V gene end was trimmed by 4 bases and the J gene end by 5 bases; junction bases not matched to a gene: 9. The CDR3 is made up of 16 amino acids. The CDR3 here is CASSAQRLAGADEQYF. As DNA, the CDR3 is TGTGCCAGCAGTGCTCAACGACTAGCGGGAGCCGACGAGCAGTACTTC.

CDR3 in DNA: TGCAGCGTTAAATTACTCTACGAGCAGTACTTC. Protein sequence: CSVKLLYEQYF. V and J are TRBV29-1 and TRBJ2-7; D gene unclear. V lost 5 bases and J lost 3, with 8 bases in between. This CDR3 spans 11 amino acids. CDR1 and CDR2 (germline): SQVTM, ANQGSEA.

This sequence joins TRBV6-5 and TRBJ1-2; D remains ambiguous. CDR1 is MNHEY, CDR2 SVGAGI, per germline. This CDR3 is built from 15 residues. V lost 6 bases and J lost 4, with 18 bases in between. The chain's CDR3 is CASSPYLGYSYGYTF. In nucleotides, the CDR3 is TGTGCCAGCAGCCCTTACCTAGGTTACAGCTATGGCTACACCTTC.

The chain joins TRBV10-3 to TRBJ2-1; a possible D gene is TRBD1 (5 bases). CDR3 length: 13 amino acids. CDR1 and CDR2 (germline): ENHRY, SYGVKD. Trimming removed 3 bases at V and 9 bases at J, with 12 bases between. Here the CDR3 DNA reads TGTGCCATCAGTGATCCGCAGGGTTGTGAGCAGTTCTTC. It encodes CAISDPQGCEQFF.

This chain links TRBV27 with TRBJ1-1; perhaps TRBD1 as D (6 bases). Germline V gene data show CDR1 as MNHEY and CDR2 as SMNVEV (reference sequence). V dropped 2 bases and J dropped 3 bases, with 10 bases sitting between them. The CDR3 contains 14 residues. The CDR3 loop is CASSLKGGYTEAFF. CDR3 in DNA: TGTGCCAGCAGTTTAAAGGGGGGGTACACTGAAGCTTTCTTT.

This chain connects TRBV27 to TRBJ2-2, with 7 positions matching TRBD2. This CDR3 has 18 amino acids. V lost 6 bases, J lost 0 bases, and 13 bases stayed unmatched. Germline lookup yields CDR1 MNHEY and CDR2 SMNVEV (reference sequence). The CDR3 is CASSPNPGGIANTGELFF. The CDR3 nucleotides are TGTGCCAGCAGCCCCAATCCCGGGGGGATAGCGAACACCGGGGAGCTGTTTTTT.

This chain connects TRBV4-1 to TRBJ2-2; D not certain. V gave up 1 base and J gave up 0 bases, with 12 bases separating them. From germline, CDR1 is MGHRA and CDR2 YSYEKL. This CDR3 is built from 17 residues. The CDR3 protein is CASSQGGLESNTGELFF. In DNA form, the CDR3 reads TGCGCCAGCAGCCAAGGAGGCTTGGAGTCGAACACCGGGGAGCTGTTTTTT.

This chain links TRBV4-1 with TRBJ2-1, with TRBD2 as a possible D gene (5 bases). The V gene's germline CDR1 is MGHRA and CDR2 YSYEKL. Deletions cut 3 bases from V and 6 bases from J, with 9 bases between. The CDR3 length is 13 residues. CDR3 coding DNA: TGCGCCAGCAGCCACCCCAGCGGCAATGAGCAGTTCTTC. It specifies CASSHPSGNEQFF.

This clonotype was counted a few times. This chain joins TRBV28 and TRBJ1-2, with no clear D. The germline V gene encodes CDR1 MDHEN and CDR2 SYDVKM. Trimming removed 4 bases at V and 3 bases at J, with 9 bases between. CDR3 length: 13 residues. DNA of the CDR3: TGTGCCAGCAGTTCGACGGGTTACTATGGCTACACCTTC. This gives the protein CASSSTGYYGYTF.

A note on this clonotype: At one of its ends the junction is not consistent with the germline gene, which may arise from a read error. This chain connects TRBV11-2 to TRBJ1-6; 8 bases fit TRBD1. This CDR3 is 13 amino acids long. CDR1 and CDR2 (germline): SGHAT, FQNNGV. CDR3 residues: CASSLDRASALHF. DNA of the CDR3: TGTGCCAGCAGCTTGGACAGGGCTTCAGCCCTCCACTTT. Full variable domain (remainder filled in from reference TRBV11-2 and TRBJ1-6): EAGVAQSPRYKIIEKRQSVAFWCNPISGHATLYWYQQILGQGPKLLIQFQNNGVVDDSQLPKDRFSAERLKGVDSTLKIQPAKLEDSAVYLCASSLDRASALHFGNGTRLTVT.

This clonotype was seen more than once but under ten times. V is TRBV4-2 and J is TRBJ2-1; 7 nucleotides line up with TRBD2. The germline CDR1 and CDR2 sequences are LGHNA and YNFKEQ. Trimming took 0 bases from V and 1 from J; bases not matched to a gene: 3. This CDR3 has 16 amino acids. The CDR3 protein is CASSQERERSYNEQFF. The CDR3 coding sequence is TGTGCCAGCAGCCAAGAGCGGGAGAGGTCCTACAATGAGCAGTTCTTC.

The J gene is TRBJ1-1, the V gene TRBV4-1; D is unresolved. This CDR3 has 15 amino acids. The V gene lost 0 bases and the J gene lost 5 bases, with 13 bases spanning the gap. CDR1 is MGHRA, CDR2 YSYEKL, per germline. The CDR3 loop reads CASSQESDSETEAFF. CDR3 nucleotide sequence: TGCGCCAGCAGCCAAGAATCCGATAGTGAAACTGAAGCTTTCTTT.

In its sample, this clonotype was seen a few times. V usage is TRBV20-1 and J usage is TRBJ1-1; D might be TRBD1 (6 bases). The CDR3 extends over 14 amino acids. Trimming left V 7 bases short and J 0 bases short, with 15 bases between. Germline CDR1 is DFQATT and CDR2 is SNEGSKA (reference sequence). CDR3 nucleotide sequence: TGCAGTGTTTTGACGGACAGCGTGAACACTGAAGCTTTCTTT. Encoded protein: CSVLTDSVNTEAFF.